These 19 T cell receptor beta chains share one sample of origin, sequenced in a study of Tregs in tolerant kidney transplant recipients. These receptors are not linked to any known antigen. Libraries were prepared by immunoSEQ multiplex PCR; TCRdb keeps only in-frame clonotypes and omits some of them. This sample has approximately 8,600 clones; under 55% occur once, and the top ten carry roughly 5%. Sequences were obtained from CD4+ T cells from blood cultured with allogeneic cells. The receptors come from a human donor in good health.

V is TRBV11-2 and J is TRBJ2-3; no clear D gene. Germline V CDR1 and CDR2: SGHAT, FQNNGV. The ends were cut back, 5 bases at V and 4 bases at J, with 10 bases in the middle. There are 13 residues in the CDR3. The DNA for the CDR3 is TGTGCCAGCAGCGCGACGACTCCAGATACGCAGTATTTT. Translation gives CASSATTPDTQYF. Filled out from reference TRBV11-2 and TRBJ2-3, the complete variable domain reads EAGVAQSPRYKIIEKRQSVAFWCNPISGHATLYWYQQILGQGPKLLIQFQNNGVVDDSQLPKDRFSAERLKGVDSTLKIQPAKLEDSAVYLCASSATTPDTQYFGPGTRLTVL.

The chain carries TRBV27 and TRBJ2-7; 9 bases map to TRBD1. CDR1 is MNHEY and CDR2 is SMNVEV in the germline V gene (reference sequence). Trimming took 8 bases from V and 4 from J; bases not matched to a gene: 9. The CDR3 has 14 amino acids. CDR3 in amino acids: CASFTGTGPYEQYF. The CDR3 DNA sequence: TGTGCCAGCTTCACCGGGACAGGGCCTTACGAGCAGTACTTC.

This chain joins TRBV5-1 and TRBJ2-7, with TRBD1 as a possible D gene (6 bases). Trimming pared 1 base from V and 1 base from J, leaving 15 bases between. This CDR3 comprises 16 residues. Germline-derived CDR1 and CDR2 are SGHRS and YFSETQ. The CDR3 loop is CASSLRGGMGSYEQYF. The CDR3, as DNA: TGCGCCAGCAGCTTGAGAGGGGGAATGGGTTCCTACGAGCAGTACTTC.

This clone is medium-sized by share. The chain couples TRBV5-1 to TRBJ1-1; D not certain. V lost 4 bases and J 0 bases, leaving 10 bases between the germline ends. The CDR3 contains 14 residues. Germline CDR1 and CDR2: SGHRS and YFSETQ. The CDR3 reads CASSTDGLNTEAFF. In DNA, the CDR3 is TGCGCCAGCAGCACCGACGGCCTGAACACTGAAGCTTTCTTT.

There are a few counts of this clone. The CDR3 loop is CASSSPLASRGPDNEQFF. For the CDR3, the DNA is TGTGCCAGCAGCTCCCCACTAGCCTCCCGAGGCCCCGACAATGAGCAGTTCTTC. The V gene is TRBV11-3, the J gene TRBJ2-1, with D perhaps TRBD2 (6 bases). From germline, CDR1 is SGHNT and CDR2 YENEEA. V gave up 4 bases and J gave up 5 bases, with 24 bases separating them. The CDR3 has 18 amino acids.

This clone was counted between two and nine times. The CDR3 is CASSVDMDTGELFF. The CDR3 bases are TGTGCCAGCAGCGTAGATATGGACACCGGGGAGCTGTTTTTT. The chain joins TRBV9 to TRBJ2-2; D is ambiguous. There are 14 residues in the CDR3. The V gene lost 0 bases and the J gene lost 3 bases, with 6 bases spanning the gap. From germline, CDR1 is SGDLS and CDR2 YYNGEE.

In its sample, this clone is medium-sized. This chain uses TRBV2 with TRBJ2-1; either TRBD1 or TRBD2 may supply D (6 bases each). The V gene lost 6 bases and the J gene lost 6 bases, with 15 bases spanning the gap. Looked up from germline, CDR1 is SNHLY and CDR2 is FYNNEI. The CDR3 totals 14 residues. CDR3 sequence reads: CASSIEGGSNEQFF. The CDR3 DNA reads TGTGCCAGCAGCATCGAGGGGGGTAGCAATGAGCAGTTCTTC.

This rearrangement joins TRBV7-9 to TRBJ2-3; D not certain. The germline V gene has CDR1 SEHNR and CDR2 FQNEAQ (reference sequence). V dropped 2 bases and J dropped 3 bases, with 12 bases sitting between them. The CDR3 spans 15 residues. The chain's CDR3 is CASSLLGVGTDTQYF. CDR3 bases: TGTGCCAGCAGCTTATTAGGAGTGGGGACAGATACGCAGTATTTT.

The chain uses TRBV4-2 and TRBJ2-5; 13 positions match TRBD2. CDR3 length equals 16 residues. Per germline, CDR1 LGHNA and CDR2 YNFKEQ. The V and J ends lost 3 bases and 5 bases, in that order; junction bases with no gene match: 6. In nucleotides, the CDR3 is TGTGCCAGCAGCCAGAGGACTAGCGGGGGTCGCGAGACCCAGTACTTC. Translating it yields CASSQRTSGGRETQYF.

The chain joins TRBV4-2 to TRBJ2-2, with TRBD1 matching 9 bases. The junction had 7 bases not matched to a gene; V was cut back by 5 bases and J by 6 bases. Per germline, CDR1 LGHNA and CDR2 YNFKEQ. This CDR3 has 15 amino acids. DNA for the CDR3: TGTGCCAGCAGCTCACCGGGACAGGGAGCCGGGGAGCTGTTTTTT. Amino acids: CASSSPGQGAGELFF.

J is TRBJ1-5 and V is TRBV5-4, with TRBD1 identical over 9 bases. Germline CDR1 SGHNT, CDR2 YYREEE (reference sequence). The CDR3 contains 15 residues. The trim removed 1 base at V and 4 bases at J, leaving 3 bases unmatched. The CDR3 DNA is TGTGCCAGCAGCTTGCCCGGGACAGGGAATCAGCCCCAGCATTTT. Amino acids: CASSLPGTGNQPQHF.

This clone was observed a few times. The chain couples TRBV7-2 to TRBJ2-3; 11 positions agree with TRBD2. Germline V gene lookup returns CDR1 SGHTA and CDR2 FQGNSA. J was trimmed by 0 bases and V by 6 bases; bases with no gene match: 5. This CDR3 contains 16 residues. The CDR3 region has the DNA TGTGCCAGCAGACGTCGACTAGCGGGGAGCACAGATACGCAGTATTTT. Encoded protein: CASRRRLAGSTDTQYF. The entire variable domain, with the rest obtained from reference TRBV7-2 and TRBJ2-3, is as follows: GAGVSQSPSNKVTEKGKDVELRCDPISGHTALYWYRQSLGQGLEFLIYFQGNSAPDKSGLPSDRFSAERTGGSVSTLTIQRTQQEDSAVYLCASRRRLAGSTDTQYFGPGTRLTVL.

The chain joins TRBV5-5 to TRBJ2-5, with 12 bases identical to TRBD2. The CDR3 runs to 17 residues. V dropped 2 bases and J dropped 4; count of bases not matched to a gene: 9. In germline, CDR1 is SGHKS, CDR2 YYEKEE (reference sequence). The DNA of the CDR3 is TGTGCCAGCAGCTTTGGGACTAGCGGGCCTCGGCGAGAGACCCAGTACTTC. Its translation is CASSFGTSGPRRETQYF.

The chain joins TRBV2 to TRBJ2-7; D perhaps matches TRBD1 (6 bases). Per the germline V gene, CDR1 is SNHLY and CDR2 is FYNNEI. V shed 3 bases and J shed 3 bases, with 15 bases lying between them. The CDR3 spans 15 residues. The CDR3 nucleotides read TGTGCCAGCAGTGATTCGGGCAGGGGAGTCTACGAGCAGTACTTC. Protein product: CASSDSGRGVYEQYF.

This sequence joins TRBV7-2 and TRBJ2-5; TRBD2 aligns across 9 bases. V lost 2 bases to trimming and J lost 3 bases; unmatched junction nucleotides: 4. Looked up from germline, CDR1 is SGHTA and CDR2 is FQGNSA. This CDR3 is built from 15 residues. DNA for the CDR3: TGTGCCAGCAGCTTATGGGCTAGCGGGGAAGAGACCCAGTACTTC. Translated, it gives CASSLWASGEETQYF.

This clone came up a few times. The gene calls are TRBV6-1 and TRBJ2-3, with a possible D match to TRBD2 (5 bases). V shed 7 bases and J shed 7 bases, with 9 bases lying between them. Germline V CDR1 and CDR2: MNHNS, SASEGT. The CDR3 has 11 amino acids. In DNA form, the CDR3 reads TGTGCCAGCATGAGGGCGTATACGCAGTATTTT. Its protein product is CASMRAYTQYF.

CDR3 residues: CASRTGLGSYTF. CDR3 nucleotides: TGTGCCAGCAGGACAGGGTTGGGGAGTTACACCTTC. This chain connects TRBV11-2 to TRBJ1-2, with TRBD1 identical over 7 bases. Germline CDR1 SGHAT, CDR2 FQNNGV. This CDR3 comprises 12 residues. The trim removed 6 bases at V and 11 bases at J, leaving 9 bases unmatched.

The CDR3 coding sequence is TGTGCCAGCAGCTTATCGATGGGGGAAAACTATGGCTACACCTTC. Residues: CASSLSMGENYGYTF. V usage is TRBV7-2 and J usage is TRBJ1-2, with a weak D call TRBD1 (5 bases). The CDR3 contains 15 residues. The V gene's germline CDR1 is SGHTA and CDR2 FQGNSA. Trimming removed 2 bases at V and 2 bases at J, with 12 bases between.

The V and J genes are TRBV7-2 and TRBJ1-1; D is perhaps TRBD1 (6 bases). Between the trimmed V and J ends, which lost 5 bases and 4 bases, there was a span of 17 bases. CDR3 length: 15 residues. CDR1 SGHTA and CDR2 FQGNSA come from the germline V gene. The CDR3 coding sequence is TGTGCCAGCAGCGCACGGGGGCTTATTGCCACTGAAGCTTTCTTT. It encodes CASSARGLIATEAFF.